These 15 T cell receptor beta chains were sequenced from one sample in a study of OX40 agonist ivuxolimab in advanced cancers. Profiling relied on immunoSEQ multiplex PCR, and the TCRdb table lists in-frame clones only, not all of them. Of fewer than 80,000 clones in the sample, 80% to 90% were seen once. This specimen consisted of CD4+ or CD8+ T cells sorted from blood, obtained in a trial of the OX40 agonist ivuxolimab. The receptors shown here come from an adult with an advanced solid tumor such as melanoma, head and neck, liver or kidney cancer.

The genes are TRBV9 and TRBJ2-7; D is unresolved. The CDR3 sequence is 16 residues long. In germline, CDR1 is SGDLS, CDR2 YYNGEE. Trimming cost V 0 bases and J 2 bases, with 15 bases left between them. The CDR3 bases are TGTGCCAGCAGCGTAGGTATCGACCAACAAACCTACGAGCAGTACTTC. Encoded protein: CASSVGIDQQTYEQYF.

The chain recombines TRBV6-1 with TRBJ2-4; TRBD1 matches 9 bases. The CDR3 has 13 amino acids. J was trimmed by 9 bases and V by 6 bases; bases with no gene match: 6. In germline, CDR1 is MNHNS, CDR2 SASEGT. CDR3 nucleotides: TGTGCCAGCAGGGGGGACAGGGAGATCATTCAGTACTTC. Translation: CASRGDREIIQYF.

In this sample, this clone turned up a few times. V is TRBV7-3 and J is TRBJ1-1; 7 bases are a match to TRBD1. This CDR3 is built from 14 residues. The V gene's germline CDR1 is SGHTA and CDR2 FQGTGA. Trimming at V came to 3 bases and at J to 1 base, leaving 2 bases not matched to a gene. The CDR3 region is CASSLGQSNTEAFF. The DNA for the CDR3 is TGTGCCAGCAGCTTGGGACAGTCGAACACTGAAGCTTTCTTT.

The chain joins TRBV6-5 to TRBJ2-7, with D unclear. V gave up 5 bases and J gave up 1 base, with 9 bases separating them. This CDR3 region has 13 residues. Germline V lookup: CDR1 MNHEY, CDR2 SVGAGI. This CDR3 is CASSNQLSYEQYF. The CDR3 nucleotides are TGTGCCAGCAGTAATCAGCTGTCCTACGAGCAGTACTTC.

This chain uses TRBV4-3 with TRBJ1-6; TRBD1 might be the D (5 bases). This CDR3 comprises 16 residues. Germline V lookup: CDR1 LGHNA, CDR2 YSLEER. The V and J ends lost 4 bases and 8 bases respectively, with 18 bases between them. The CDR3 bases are TGCGCCAGCAGCCTCGGGGAGGGACGTGGTGATTCACCCCTCCACTTT. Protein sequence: CASSLGEGRGDSPLHF.

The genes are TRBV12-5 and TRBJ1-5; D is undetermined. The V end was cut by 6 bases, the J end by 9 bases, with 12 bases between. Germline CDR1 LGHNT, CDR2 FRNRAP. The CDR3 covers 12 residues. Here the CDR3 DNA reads TGTGCTAGTGGCACAGAGATGGGGCCCCAGCATTTT. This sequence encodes CASGTEMGPQHF.

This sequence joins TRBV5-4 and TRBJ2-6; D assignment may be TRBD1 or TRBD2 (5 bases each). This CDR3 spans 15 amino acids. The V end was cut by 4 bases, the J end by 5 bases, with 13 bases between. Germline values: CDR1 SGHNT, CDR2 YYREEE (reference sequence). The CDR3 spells CASSEGYQRANVLTF. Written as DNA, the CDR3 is TGTGCCAGCAGCGAGGGGTACCAAAGGGCCAACGTCCTGACTTTC.

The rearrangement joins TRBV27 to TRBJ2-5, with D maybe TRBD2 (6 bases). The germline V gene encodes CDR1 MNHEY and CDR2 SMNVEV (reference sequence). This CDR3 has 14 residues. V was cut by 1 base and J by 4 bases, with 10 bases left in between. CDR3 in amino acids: CASSLFSGGETQYF. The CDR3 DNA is TGTGCCAGCAGTTTATTCTCCGGGGGAGAGACCCAGTACTTC.

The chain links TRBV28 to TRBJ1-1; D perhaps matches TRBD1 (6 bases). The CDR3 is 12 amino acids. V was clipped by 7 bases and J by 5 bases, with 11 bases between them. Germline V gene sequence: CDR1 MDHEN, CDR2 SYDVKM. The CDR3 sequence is CASNTGLTEAFF. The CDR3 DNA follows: TGTGCCAGCAATACAGGGTTGACTGAAGCTTTCTTT.

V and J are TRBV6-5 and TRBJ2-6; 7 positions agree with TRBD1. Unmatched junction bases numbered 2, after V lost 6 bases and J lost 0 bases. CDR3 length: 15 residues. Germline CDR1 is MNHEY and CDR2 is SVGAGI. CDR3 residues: CASRGQHSGANVLTF. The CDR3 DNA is TGTGCCAGCAGGGGACAGCACTCTGGGGCCAACGTCCTGACTTTC.

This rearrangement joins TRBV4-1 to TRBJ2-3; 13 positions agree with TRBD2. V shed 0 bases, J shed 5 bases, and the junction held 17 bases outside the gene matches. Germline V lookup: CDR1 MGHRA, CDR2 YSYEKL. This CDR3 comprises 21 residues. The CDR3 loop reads CASSQDGGVDGLAGAEDTQYF. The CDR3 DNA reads TGCGCCAGCAGCCAAGATGGGGGGGTGGATGGACTAGCGGGAGCGGAAGATACGCAGTATTTT.

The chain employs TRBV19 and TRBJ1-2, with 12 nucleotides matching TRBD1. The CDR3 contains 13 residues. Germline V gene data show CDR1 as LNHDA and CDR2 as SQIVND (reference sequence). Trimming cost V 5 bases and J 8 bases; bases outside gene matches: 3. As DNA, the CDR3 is TGTGCCAGTAGTTCCGGGACAGGGGGCGGCTACACCTTC. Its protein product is CASSSGTGGGYTF.

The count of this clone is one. The CDR3 here is CASSLTGATEAFF. DNA of the CDR3: TGTGCCAGCAGCTTGACAGGGGCAACTGAAGCTTTCTTT. This chain links TRBV2 with TRBJ1-1, with TRBD1 identical over 8 bases. This CDR3 contains 13 residues. CDR1 SNHLY and CDR2 FYNNEI come from the germline V gene. Unmatched junction bases numbered 5, after V lost 6 bases and J lost 5 bases.

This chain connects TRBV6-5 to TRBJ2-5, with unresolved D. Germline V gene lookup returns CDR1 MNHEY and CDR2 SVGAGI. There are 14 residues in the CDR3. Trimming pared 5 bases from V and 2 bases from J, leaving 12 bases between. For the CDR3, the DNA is TGTGCCAGCAGTGAAATCGGCAGACAAGAGACCCAGTACTTC. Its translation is CASSEIGRQETQYF.

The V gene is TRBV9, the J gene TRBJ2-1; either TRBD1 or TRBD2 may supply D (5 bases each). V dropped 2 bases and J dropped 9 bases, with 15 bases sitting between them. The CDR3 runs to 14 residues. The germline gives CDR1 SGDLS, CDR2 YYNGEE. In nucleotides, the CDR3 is TGTGCCAGCAGCGTCATAGCGAGTGGGGGTGAGCAGTTCTTC. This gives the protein CASSVIASGGEQFF.